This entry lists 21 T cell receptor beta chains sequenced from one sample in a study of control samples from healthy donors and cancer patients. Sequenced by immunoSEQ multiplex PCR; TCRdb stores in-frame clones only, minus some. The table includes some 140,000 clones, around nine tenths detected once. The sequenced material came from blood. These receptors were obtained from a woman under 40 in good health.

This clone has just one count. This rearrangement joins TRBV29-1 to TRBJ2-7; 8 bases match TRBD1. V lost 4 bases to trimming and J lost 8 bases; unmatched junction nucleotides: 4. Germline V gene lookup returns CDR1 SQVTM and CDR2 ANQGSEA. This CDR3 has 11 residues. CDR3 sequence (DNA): TGCAGCGTTGTTGACAGGGGCCAGCAGTACTTC. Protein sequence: CSVVDRGQQYF.

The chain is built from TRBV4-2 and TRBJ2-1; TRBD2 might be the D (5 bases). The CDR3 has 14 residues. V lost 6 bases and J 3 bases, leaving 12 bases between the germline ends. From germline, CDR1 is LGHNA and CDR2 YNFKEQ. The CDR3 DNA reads TGTGCCAGCAGTCAGCGGCAAGACTACAATGAGCAGTTCTTC. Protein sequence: CASSQRQDYNEQFF.

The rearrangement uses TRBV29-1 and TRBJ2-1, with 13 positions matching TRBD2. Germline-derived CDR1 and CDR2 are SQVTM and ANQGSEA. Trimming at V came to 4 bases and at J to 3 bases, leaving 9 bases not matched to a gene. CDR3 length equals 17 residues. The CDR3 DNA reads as TGCAGCGTTGGGACCGGGACTAGCGGGAACGACTACAATGAGCAGTTCTTC. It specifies CSVGTGTSGNDYNEQFF.

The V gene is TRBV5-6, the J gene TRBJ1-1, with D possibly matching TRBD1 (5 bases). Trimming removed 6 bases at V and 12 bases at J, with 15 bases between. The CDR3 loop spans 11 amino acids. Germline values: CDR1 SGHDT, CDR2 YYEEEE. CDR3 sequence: CASNGGTRSFF. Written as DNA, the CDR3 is TGTGCCAGCAACGGAGGGACCCGCTCTTTCTTT.

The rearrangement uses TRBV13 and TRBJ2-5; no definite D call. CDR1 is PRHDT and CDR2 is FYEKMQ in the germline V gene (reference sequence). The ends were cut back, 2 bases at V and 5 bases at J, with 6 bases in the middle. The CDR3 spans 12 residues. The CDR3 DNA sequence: TGTGCCAGCAGCTTATTAGGGGAGACCCAGTACTTC. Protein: CASSLLGETQYF. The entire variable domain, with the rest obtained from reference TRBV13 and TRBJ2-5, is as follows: AAGVIQSPRHLIKEKRETATLKCYPIPRHDTVYWYQQGPGQDPQFLISFYEKMQSDKGSIPDRFSAQQFSDYHSELNMSSLELGDSALYFCASSLLGETQYFGPGTRLLVL.

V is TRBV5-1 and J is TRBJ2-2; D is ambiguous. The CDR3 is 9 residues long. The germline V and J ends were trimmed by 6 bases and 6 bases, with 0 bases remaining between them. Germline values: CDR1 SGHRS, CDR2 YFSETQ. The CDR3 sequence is CASTGELFF. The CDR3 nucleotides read TGCGCCAGCACCGGGGAGCTGTTTTTT.

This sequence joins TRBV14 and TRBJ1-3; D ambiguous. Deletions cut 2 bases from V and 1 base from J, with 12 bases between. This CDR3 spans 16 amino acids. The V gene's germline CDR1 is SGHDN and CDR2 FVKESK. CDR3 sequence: CASSQMLGGSGNTIYF. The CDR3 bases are TGTGCCAGCAGCCAAATGCTGGGAGGGTCTGGAAACACCATATATTTT. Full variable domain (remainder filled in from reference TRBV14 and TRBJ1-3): EAGVTQFPSHSVIEKGQTVTLRCDPISGHDNLYWYRRVMGKEIKFLLHFVKESKQDESGMPNNRFLAERTGGTYSTLKVQPAELEDSGVYFCASSQMLGGSGNTIYFGEGSWLTVV.

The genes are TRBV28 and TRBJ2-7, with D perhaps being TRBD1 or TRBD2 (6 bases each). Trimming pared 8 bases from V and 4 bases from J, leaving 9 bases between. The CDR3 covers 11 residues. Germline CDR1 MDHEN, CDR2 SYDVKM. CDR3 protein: CASGGLYEQYF. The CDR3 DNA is TGTGCCAGCGGGGGGCTATACGAGCAGTACTTC. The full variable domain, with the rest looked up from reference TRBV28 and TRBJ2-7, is DVKVTQSSRYLVKRTGEKVFLECVQDMDHENMFWYRQDPGLGLRLIYFSYDVKMKEKGDIPEGYSVSREKKERFSLILESASTNQTSMYLCASGGLYEQYFGPGTRLTVT.

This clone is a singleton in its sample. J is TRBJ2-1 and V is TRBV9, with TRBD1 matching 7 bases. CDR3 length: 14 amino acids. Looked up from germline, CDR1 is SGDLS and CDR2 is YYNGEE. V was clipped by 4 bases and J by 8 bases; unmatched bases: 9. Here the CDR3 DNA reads TGTGCCAGCAGCCTCCAGACAGGGTTGGATGAGCAGTTCTTC. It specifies CASSLQTGLDEQFF.

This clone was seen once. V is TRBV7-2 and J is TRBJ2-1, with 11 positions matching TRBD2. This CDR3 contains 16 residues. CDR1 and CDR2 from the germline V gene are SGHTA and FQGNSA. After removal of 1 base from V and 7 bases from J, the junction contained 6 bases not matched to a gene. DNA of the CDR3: TGTGCCAGCAGCTTAGGCCTAGCGGGAGGTCAAAATGAGCAGTTCTTC. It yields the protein CASSLGLAGGQNEQFF.

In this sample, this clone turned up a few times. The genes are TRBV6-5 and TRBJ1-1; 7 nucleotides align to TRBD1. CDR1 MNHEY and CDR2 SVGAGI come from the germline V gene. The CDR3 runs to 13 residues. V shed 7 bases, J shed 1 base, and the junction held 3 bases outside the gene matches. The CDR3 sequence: CASTWTGNTEAFF. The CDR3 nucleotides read TGTGCCAGCACCTGGACAGGGAACACTGAAGCTTTCTTT.

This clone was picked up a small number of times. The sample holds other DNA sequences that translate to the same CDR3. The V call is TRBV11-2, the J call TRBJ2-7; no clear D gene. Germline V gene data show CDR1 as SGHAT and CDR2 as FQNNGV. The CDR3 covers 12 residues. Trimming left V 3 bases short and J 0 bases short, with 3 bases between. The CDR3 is CASSFGSYEQYF. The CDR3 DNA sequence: TGTGCCAGCAGCTTTGGCTCCTACGAGCAGTACTTC.

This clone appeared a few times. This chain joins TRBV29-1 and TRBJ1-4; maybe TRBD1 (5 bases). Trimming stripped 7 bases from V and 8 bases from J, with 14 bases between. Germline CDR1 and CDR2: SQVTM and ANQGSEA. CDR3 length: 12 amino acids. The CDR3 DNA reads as TGCAGCGGATTCTTTGGGGCAGAAAAACTGTTTTTT. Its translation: CSGFFGAEKLFF.

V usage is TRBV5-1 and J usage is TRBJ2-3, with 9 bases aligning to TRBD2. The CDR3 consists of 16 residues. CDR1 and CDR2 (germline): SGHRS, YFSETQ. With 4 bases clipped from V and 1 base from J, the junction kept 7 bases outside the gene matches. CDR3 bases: TGCGCCAGCAGCCCCCCTAGCGGGACGGGCACAGATACGCAGTATTTT. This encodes CASSPPSGTGTDTQYF.

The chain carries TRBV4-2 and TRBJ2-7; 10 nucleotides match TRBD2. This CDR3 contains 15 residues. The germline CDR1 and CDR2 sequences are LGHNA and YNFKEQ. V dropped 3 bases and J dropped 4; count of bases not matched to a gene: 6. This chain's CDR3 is CASSQPSGSGYEQYF. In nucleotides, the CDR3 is TGTGCCAGCAGCCAGCCTAGCGGGAGTGGGTACGAGCAGTACTTC.

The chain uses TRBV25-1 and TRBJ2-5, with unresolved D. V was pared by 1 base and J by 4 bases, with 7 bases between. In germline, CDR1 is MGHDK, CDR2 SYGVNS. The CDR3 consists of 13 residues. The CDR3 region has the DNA TGTGCCAGCAGTGAATTCGGCAGAGAGACCCAGTACTTC. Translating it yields CASSEFGRETQYF.

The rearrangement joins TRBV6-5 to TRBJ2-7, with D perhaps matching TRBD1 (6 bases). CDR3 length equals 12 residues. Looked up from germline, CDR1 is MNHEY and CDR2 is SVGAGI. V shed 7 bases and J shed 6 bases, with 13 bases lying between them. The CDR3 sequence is CASISRQAEQYF. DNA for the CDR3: TGTGCCAGCATTTCACGACAGGCCGAGCAGTACTTC.

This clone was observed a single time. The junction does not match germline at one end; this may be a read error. CDR3 loop: CASSPSPTGVKTEAFF. CDR3 DNA sequence: TGCGCCAGCAGCCCCTCTCCTACAGGGGTGAAAACTGAAGCTTTCTTT. This chain links TRBV5-1 with TRBJ1-1, with 7 bases aligning to TRBD1. Per the germline V gene, CDR1 is SGHRS and CDR2 is YFSETQ. This CDR3 region has 16 residues.

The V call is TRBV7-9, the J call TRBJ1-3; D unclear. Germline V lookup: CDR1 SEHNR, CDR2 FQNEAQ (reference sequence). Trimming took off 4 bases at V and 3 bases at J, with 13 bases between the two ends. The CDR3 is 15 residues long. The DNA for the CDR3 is TGTGCCAGCAGCTCCCGACCGGCAGGTGGAAACACCATATATTTT. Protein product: CASSSRPAGGNTIYF.

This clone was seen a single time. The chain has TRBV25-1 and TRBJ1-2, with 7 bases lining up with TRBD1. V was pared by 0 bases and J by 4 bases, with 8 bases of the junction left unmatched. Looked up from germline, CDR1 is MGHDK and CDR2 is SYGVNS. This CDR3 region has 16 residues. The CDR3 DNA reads TGTGCCAGCAGTGAATATGGGCAGGGGGAGGGCTATGGCTACACCTTC. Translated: CASSEYGQGEGYGYTF.

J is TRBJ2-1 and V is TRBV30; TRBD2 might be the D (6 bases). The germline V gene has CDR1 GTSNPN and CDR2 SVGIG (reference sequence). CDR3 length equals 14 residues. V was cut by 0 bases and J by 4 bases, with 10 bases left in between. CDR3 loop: CAWSVIGTYNEQFF. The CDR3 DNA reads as TGTGCCTGGAGTGTAATCGGGACTTACAATGAGCAGTTCTTC.